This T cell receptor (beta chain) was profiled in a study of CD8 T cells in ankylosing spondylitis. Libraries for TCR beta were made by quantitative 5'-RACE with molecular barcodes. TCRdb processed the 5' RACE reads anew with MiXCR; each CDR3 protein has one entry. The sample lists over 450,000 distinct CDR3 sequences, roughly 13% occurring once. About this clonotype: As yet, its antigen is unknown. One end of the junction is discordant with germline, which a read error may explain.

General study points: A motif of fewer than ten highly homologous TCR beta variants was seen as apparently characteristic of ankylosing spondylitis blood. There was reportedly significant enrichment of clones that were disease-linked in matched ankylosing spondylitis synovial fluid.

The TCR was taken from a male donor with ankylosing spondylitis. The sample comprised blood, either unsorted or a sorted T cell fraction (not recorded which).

The CDR3: CASSFSWGVSGSSYNEQLF. In DNA, the CDR3 is TGTGCCAGCAGCTTCTCTTGGGGGGTCTCAGGGAGCTCCTACAATGAGCAGCTCTTC. V is TRBV5-4 and J is TRBJ2-1, with D perhaps TRBD2 (6 bases). Germline CDR1 and CDR2: SGHNT and YYREEE (reference sequence). The CDR3 has 19 residues.